This T cell receptor (beta chain) was captured by sequencing in a study of blood T cell repertoires in COVID-19. Overall study context: There were acute and convalescent COVID-19 samples, and they came from the United States, Italy and Spain.

Produced via immunoSEQ multiplex PCR; TCRdb's table is partial and in-frame only. The table lists about 140,000 clones, 84% of them singletons. The CDR3 covers 13 residues. The V and J ends lost 6 bases and 2 bases, in that order; junction bases with no gene match: 3. The V gene's germline CDR1 is LGHNT and CDR2 FRNRAP. The sample was peripheral blood. This chain links TRBV12-5 with TRBJ2-5; TRBD2 aligns across 7 bases. The sequence derives from a woman aged 55 to 70 with acute or convalescent COVID-19. Written as DNA, the CDR3 is TGTGCTAGTGGAAGGGGACTACAAGAGACCCAGTACTTC. This translates into CASGRGLQETQYF.